This TCR beta chain was identified in a study of early T cells in non-severe SARS-CoV-2 infection. Overall study context: Unsorted whole blood bulk RNA was sequenced, with unpaired chains. Study results and caveats: The study's VDJdb matching favored anti-spike CD8 responses and missed private and CD4 specificities.

Individual cDNA molecules received unique molecular identifiers. TCRdb analysed the 5' RACE reads with MiXCR anew, one entry per CDR3 protein. This table holds about 48,000 distinct CDR3 sequences, over 7.5% found once. This CDR3 region has 16 residues. V lost 0 bases, J lost 3 bases, and 6 bases stayed unmatched. Germline V gene lookup returns CDR1 SGHRS and CDR2 YFSETQ. This clonotype was observed many times. The antigen is unknown. This TCR was sampled from an adult who was a healthcare worker with PCR-confirmed SARS-CoV-2 infection or an uninfected control (not recorded which). The chain is built from TRBV5-1 and TRBJ2-7; TRBD2 matches 10 bases. Material: whole blood. The CDR3 coding sequence is TGCGCCAGCAGCTTGGGTGTCCTAGCGGGGGACTACGAGCAGTACTTC. Translation gives CASSLGVLAGDYEQYF.